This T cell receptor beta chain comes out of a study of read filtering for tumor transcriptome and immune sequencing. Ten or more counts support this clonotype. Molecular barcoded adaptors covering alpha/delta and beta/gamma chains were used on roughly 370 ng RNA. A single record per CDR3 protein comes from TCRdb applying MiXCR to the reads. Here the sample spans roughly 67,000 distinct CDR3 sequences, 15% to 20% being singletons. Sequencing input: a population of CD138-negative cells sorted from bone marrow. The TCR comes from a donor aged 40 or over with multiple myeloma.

The CDR3 bases are TGTGCCAGCAGCTTAGGACTAGCGAACTACAATGAGCAGTTCTTC. It codes for CASSLGLANYNEQFF. The chain is built from TRBV7-9 and TRBJ2-1, with 8 nucleotides matching TRBD2. Germline CDR1 reads SEHNR; CDR2 reads FQNEAQ (reference sequence). The CDR3 runs to 15 residues. J was trimmed by 3 bases and V by 1 base; bases with no gene match: 2.